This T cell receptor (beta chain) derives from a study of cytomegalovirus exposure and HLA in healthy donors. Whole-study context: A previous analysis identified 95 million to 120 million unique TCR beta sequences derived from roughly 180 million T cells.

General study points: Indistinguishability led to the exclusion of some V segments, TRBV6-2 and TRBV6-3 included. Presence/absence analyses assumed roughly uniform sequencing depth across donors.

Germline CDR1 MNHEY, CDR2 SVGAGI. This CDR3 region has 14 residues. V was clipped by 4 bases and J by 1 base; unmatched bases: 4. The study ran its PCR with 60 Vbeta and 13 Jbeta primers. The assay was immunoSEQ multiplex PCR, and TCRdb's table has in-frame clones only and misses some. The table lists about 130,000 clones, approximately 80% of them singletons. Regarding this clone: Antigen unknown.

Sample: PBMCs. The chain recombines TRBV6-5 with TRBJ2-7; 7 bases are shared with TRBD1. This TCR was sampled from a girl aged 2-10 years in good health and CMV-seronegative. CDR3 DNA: TGTGCCAGCAGTTTAGCAGGGGGATCCTACGAGCAGTACTTC. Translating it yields CASSLAGGSYEQYF.